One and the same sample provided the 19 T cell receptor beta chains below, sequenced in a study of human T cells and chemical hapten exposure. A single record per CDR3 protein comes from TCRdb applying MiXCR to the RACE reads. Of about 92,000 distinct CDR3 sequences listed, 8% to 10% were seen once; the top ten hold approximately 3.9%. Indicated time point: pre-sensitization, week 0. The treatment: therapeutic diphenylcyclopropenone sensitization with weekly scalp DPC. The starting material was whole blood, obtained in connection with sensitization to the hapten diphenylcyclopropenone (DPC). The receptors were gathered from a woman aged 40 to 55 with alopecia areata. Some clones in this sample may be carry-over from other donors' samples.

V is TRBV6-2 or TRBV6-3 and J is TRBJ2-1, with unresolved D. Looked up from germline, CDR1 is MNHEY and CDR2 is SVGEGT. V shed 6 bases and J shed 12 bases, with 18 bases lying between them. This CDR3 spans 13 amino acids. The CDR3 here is CASRASLRVAQFF. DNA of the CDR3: TGTGCCAGCAGAGCCTCGTTACGAGTAGCGCAGTTCTTC.

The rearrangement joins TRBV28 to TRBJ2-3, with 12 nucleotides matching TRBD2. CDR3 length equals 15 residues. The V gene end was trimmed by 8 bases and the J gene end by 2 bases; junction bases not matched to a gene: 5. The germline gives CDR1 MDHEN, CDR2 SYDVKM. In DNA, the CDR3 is TGTGCCAGCGGACTAGCGGGACGTTTCACAGATACGCAGTATTTT. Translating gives CASGLAGRFTDTQYF.

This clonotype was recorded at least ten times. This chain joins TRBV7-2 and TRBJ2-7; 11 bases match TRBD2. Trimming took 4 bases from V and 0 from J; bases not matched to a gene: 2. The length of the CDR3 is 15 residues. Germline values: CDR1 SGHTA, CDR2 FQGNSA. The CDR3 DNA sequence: TGTGCCAGCAGCTCGGGACTAGCGGACTCCTACGAGCAGTACTTC. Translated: CASSSGLADSYEQYF.

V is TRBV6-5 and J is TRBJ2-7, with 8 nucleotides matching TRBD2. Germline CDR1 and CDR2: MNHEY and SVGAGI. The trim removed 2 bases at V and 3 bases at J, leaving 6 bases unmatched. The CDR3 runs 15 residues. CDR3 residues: CASSYERGRIYEQYF. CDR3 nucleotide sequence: TGTGCCAGCAGTTACGAGCGGGGGCGCATCTACGAGCAGTACTTC.

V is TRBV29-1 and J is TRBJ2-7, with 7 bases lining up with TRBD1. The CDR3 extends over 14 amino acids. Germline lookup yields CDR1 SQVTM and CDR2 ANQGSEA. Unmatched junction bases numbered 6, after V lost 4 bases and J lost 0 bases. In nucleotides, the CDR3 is TGCAGCGTTGGGACAGGCGGAGGCTCCTACGAGCAGTACTTC. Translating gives CSVGTGGGSYEQYF.

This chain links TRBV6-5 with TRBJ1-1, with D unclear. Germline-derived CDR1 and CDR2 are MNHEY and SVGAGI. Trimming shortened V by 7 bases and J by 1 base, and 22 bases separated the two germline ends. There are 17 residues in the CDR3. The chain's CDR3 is CASTSLSSGRTNTEAFF. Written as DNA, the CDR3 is TGTGCCAGCACATCCCTATCCTCCGGCCGGACGAACACTGAAGCTTTCTTT.

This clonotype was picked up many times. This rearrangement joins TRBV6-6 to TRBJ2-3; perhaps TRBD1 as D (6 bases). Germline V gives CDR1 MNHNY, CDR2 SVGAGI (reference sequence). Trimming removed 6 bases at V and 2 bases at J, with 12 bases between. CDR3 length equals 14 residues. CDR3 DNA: TGTGCCAGCAGCCAGGGGACGGACACAGATACGCAGTATTTT. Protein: CASSQGTDTDTQYF.

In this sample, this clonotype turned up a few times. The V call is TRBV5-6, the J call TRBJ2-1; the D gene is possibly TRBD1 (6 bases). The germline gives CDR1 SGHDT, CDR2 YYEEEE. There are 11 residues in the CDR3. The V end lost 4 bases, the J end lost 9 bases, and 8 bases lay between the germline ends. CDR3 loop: CASSMDSEQFF. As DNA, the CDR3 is TGTGCCAGCAGCATGGACAGTGAGCAGTTCTTC.

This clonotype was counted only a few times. The CDR3 region is CASSPSGGAAYEQYF. CDR3 bases: TGTGCCAGCAGCCCTAGCGGGGGGGCCGCCTACGAGCAGTACTTC. The genes are TRBV7-2 and TRBJ2-7; 12 bases match TRBD2. The CDR3 spans 15 residues. V shed 5 bases, J shed 2 bases, and the junction held 4 bases outside the gene matches. Germline CDR1 reads SGHTA; CDR2 reads FQGNSA.

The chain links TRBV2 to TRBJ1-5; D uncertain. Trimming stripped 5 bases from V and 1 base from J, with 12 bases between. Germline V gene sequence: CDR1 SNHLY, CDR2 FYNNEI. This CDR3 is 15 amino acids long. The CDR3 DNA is TGTGCCAGCAGTTTGGAAGTGAGGAGCAATCAGCCCCAGCATTTT. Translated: CASSLEVRSNQPQHF.

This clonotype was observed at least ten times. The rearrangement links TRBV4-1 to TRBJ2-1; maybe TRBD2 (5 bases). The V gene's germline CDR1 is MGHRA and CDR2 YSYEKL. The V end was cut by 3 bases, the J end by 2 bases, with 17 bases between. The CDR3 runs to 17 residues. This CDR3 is CASSHAQLAGPYNEQFF. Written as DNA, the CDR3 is TGCGCCAGCAGCCATGCCCAGTTGGCGGGCCCCTACAATGAGCAGTTCTTC.

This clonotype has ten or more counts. The CDR3 reads CASSLRAGFMNTEAFF. The CDR3 DNA sequence: TGTGCCAGCAGTTTACGGGCAGGGTTCATGAACACTGAAGCTTTCTTT. The chain links TRBV28 to TRBJ1-1; a possible D gene is TRBD1 (5 bases). Trimming pared 2 bases from V and 0 bases from J, leaving 13 bases between. The CDR3 runs to 16 residues. Germline-derived CDR1 and CDR2 are MDHEN and SYDVKM.

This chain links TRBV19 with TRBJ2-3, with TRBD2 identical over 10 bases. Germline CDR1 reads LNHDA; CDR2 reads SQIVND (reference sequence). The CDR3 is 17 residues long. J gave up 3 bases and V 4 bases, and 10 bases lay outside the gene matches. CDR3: CASSSLLTSGVTDTQYF. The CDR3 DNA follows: TGTGCCAGTAGTAGCCTCCTTACTAGCGGGGTGACAGATACGCAGTATTTT.

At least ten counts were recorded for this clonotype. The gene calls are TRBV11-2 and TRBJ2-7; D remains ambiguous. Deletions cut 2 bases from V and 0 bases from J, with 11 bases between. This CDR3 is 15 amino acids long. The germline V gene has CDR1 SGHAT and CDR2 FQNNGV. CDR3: CASSLSLAASYEQYF. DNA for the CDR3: TGTGCCAGCAGCTTATCTTTAGCAGCCTCCTACGAGCAGTACTTC.

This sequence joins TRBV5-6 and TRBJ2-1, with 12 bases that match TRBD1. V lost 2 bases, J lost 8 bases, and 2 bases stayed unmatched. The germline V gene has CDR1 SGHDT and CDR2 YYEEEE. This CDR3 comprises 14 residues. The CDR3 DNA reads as TGTGCCAGCAGCTTCGGGACAGGGGGCGATGAGCAGTTCTTC. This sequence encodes CASSFGTGGDEQFF. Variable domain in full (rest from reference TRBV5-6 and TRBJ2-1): DAGVTQSPTHLIKTRGQQVTLRCSPKSGHDTVSWYQQALGQGPQFIFQYYEEEERQRGNFPDRFSGHQFPNYSSELNVNALLLGDSALYLCASSFGTGGDEQFFGPGTRLTVL.

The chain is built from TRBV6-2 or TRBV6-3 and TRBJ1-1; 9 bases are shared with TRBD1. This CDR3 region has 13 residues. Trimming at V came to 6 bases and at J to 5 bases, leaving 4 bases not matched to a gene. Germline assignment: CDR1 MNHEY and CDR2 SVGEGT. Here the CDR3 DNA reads TGTGCCAGCAGGGGACAGGGAAGTACTGAAGCTTTCTTT. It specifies CASRGQGSTEAFF.

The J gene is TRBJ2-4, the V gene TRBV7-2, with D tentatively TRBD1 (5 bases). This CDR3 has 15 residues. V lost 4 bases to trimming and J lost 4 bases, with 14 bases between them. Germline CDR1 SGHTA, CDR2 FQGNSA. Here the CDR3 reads CASSSRAGIKNIQYF. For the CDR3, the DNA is TGTGCCAGCAGCTCGAGAGCAGGGATAAAAAACATTCAGTACTTC.

The chain's CDR3 is CAWTNTPGQTGYTF. The CDR3 DNA reads as TGTGCCTGGACCAATACCCCCGGACAGACGGGCTACACCTTC. The chain is built from TRBV30 and TRBJ1-2; TRBD1 is a possible D gene (6 bases). The CDR3 contains 14 residues. V was trimmed by 4 bases and J by 8 bases, leaving 20 bases between them. Germline V gene data show CDR1 as GTSNPN and CDR2 as SVGIG (reference sequence).

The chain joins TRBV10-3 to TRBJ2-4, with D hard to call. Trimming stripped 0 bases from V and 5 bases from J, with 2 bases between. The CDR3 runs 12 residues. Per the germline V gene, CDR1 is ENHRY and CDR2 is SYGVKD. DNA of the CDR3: TGTGCCATCAGTGAGTCCGAAAACATTCAGTACTTC. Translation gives CAISESENIQYF.